The 24 T cell receptor beta chains below come from one sample, sequenced in a study of PD-1 blockade in classical Hodgkin lymphoma. All the patients suffered relapse after autologous stem cell transplantation, and brentuximab vedotin exposure differed. Here immunoSEQ multiplex PCR was the method, and the copy in TCRdb shows in-frame clones only, minus some. The table shows tens of thousands of clones, with around 90% occurring only once. This specimen consisted of peripheral blood mononuclear cells (PBMCs), obtained before the second cycle of nivolumab. These receptors were taken from a human donor with classical Hodgkin lymphoma.

The rearrangement joins TRBV7-3 to TRBJ2-5; D is unclear. This CDR3 region has 13 residues. Germline assignment: CDR1 SGHTA and CDR2 FQGTGA. The V and J ends lost 1 base and 4 bases respectively, with 7 bases between them. The CDR3 DNA sequence: TGTGCCAGCAGCTTAAATATGGGAGAGACCCAGTACTTC. Translation gives CASSLNMGETQYF.

This chain uses TRBV9 with TRBJ2-7; 9 bases agree with TRBD1. Trimming took 4 bases from V and 7 from J; bases not matched to a gene: 9. The CDR3 has 14 residues. Looked up from germline, CDR1 is SGDLS and CDR2 is YYNGEE. The CDR3 DNA reads as TGTGCCAGCAGCAAAGGACAGGGGTTGGGGGAGCAGTACTTC. Translated, it gives CASSKGQGLGEQYF.

The chain employs TRBV5-1 and TRBJ2-6, with no clear D. The CDR3 loop spans 15 amino acids. V was clipped by 3 bases and J by 2 bases, with 9 bases between them. Germline values: CDR1 SGHRS, CDR2 YFSETQ. CDR3 region: CASSSTFTGANVLTF. CDR3 nucleotide sequence: TGCGCCAGCAGCTCGACATTCACTGGGGCCAACGTCCTGACTTTC.

The chain employs TRBV14 and TRBJ1-2, with D maybe TRBD1 (5 bases). The CDR3 consists of 13 residues. Between the trimmed V and J ends, which lost 5 bases and 4 bases, there was a span of 11 bases. Looked up from germline, CDR1 is SGHDN and CDR2 is FVKESK. This CDR3 is CASSRQPRYGYTF. CDR3 sequence (DNA): TGTGCCAGCAGCAGACAGCCCCGCTATGGCTACACCTTC. Variable domain in full (rest from reference TRBV14 and TRBJ1-2): EAGVTQFPSHSVIEKGQTVTLRCDPISGHDNLYWYRRVMGKEIKFLLHFVKESKQDESGMPNNRFLAERTGGTYSTLKVQPAELEDSGVYFCASSRQPRYGYTFGSGTRLTVV.

The V call is TRBV5-4, the J call TRBJ2-7; tentatively, D is TRBD2 (5 bases). Per germline, CDR1 SGHNT and CDR2 YYREEE (reference sequence). Between the trimmed V and J ends, which lost 6 bases and 0 bases, there was a span of 13 bases. The CDR3 is 14 amino acids. CDR3 DNA sequence: TGTGCCAGCACCAGCGGACTTTCCTCCTACGAGCAGTACTTC. Its protein is CASTSGLSSYEQYF. The whole variable domain, remainder taken from reference TRBV5-4 and TRBJ2-7, is ETGVTQSPTHLIKTRGQQVTLRCSSQSGHNTVSWYQQALGQGPQFIFQYYREEENGRGNFPPRFSGLQFPNYSSELNVNALELDDSALYLCASTSGLSSYEQYFGPGTRLTVT.

About this clone itself: Other DNA sequences in the sample encode the same CDR3. V usage is TRBV5-1 and J usage is TRBJ2-7; TRBD2 aligns across 9 bases. Germline V CDR1 and CDR2: SGHRS, YFSETQ. The CDR3 covers 16 residues. J was trimmed by 5 bases and V by 0 bases; bases with no gene match: 9. CDR3 loop: CASSLGRGGAYHEQYF. DNA of the CDR3: TGCGCCAGCAGCTTGGGGCGCGGGGGGGCCTACCACGAGCAGTACTTC.

Of note for this clone: This same CDR3 is encoded by further DNA sequences in the sample. J is TRBJ1-1 and V is TRBV5-1; TRBD1 agrees at 11 bases. V lost 4 bases and J lost 5; bases outside the gene matches: 4. This CDR3 has 14 amino acids. Germline V gene sequence: CDR1 SGHRS, CDR2 YFSETQ. CDR3 sequence reads: CASSPGTGGTEAFF. For the CDR3, the DNA is TGCGCCAGCAGCCCAGGGACAGGGGGAACTGAAGCTTTCTTT.

As concerns this clone: Mismatch with germline at one junction end may stem from a read error. This chain joins TRBV6-6 and TRBJ2-7; D uncertain. Germline-derived CDR1 and CDR2 are MNHNY and SVGAGI (reference sequence). CDR3 size: 12 residues. For the CDR3, the DNA is TGTGCCAGCAGTAACTCCTCTGGAGCACGGTACTTC. As protein: CASSNSSGARYF.

CDR3 nucleotide sequence: TGTGCCAGCAGCACGGGTTGGACTCAGGGGAGCTCCTATAATTCACCCCTCCACTTT. Residues: CASSTGWTQGSSYNSPLHF. V and J are TRBV5-6 and TRBJ1-6; tentative D call: TRBD1 (6 bases). The germline V and J ends were trimmed by 4 bases and 0 bases, with 20 bases remaining between them. The germline CDR1 and CDR2 sequences are SGHDT and YYEEEE. The CDR3 covers 19 residues.

The gene calls are TRBV19 and TRBJ2-4; 9 nucleotides match TRBD1. The CDR3 length is 11 residues. V dropped 10 bases and J dropped 10; count of bases not matched to a gene: 5. Germline CDR1 and CDR2: LNHDA and SQIVND (reference sequence). In DNA, the CDR3 is TGTGCCACTGGGGACAGGGATATTCAGTACTTC. This codes for CATGDRDIQYF.

This sequence joins TRBV6-5 and TRBJ2-2; 10 bases are a match to TRBD2. The CDR3 has 15 residues. The germline gives CDR1 MNHEY, CDR2 SVGAGI. Losses at the gene ends were 7 bases for V and 5 bases for J; bases not matched to a gene: 7. Here the CDR3 reads CASTTSGAGTGELFF. The CDR3 DNA follows: TGTGCCAGCACTACTAGCGGGGCAGGGACCGGGGAGCTGTTTTTT.

CDR3 protein: CASSPGGVRSGANVLTF. CDR3 DNA: TGTGCCAGCTCCCCAGGGGGGGTCCGCTCTGGGGCCAACGTCCTGACTTTC. V gene TRBV18 combines with J gene TRBJ2-6, with D tentatively TRBD1 or TRBD2 (7 bases each). From germline, CDR1 is KGHSH and CDR2 LQKENI. Deletions cut 6 bases from V and 0 bases from J, with 15 bases between. CDR3 length equals 17 residues.

The chain links TRBV6-5 to TRBJ1-2; TRBD1 agrees at 8 bases. The length of the CDR3 is 14 residues. V lost 5 bases to trimming and J lost 3 bases; unmatched junction nucleotides: 5. The germline V gene encodes CDR1 MNHEY and CDR2 SVGAGI. As DNA, the CDR3 is TGTGCCAGCAGTGAGATGACAGGGGACTATGGCTACACCTTC. Translated, it gives CASSEMTGDYGYTF.

The chain has TRBV30 and TRBJ2-1; D is uncertain. CDR1 and CDR2 from the germline V gene are GTSNPN and SVGIG (reference sequence). This CDR3 spans 11 amino acids. The V and J ends lost 2 bases and 7 bases respectively, with 6 bases between them. The CDR3 DNA sequence: TGTGCCTGGAGTCTCTTGAATGAGCAGTTCTTC. Its protein is CAWSLLNEQFF.

The CDR3 here is CASSQLVSGFGSYF. CDR3 DNA sequence: TGCGCCAGCAGCCAATTAGTATCGGGTTTCGGGTCGTACTTC. The chain joins TRBV4-1 to TRBJ2-7; D is unclear. This CDR3 has 14 residues. CDR1 and CDR2 (germline): MGHRA, YSYEKL. V dropped 2 bases and J dropped 12 bases, with 20 bases sitting between them.

The genes are TRBV9 and TRBJ2-1; 8 positions match TRBD2. From germline, CDR1 is SGDLS and CDR2 YYNGEE. CDR3 length equals 16 residues. V lost 6 bases to trimming and J lost 7 bases; unmatched junction nucleotides: 15. The CDR3 DNA is TGTGCCAGCAACCCAGGGCCGGGGGGGTTGGGTAATGAGCAGTTCTTC. Translation: CASNPGPGGLGNEQFF.

This clone was counted between two and nine times. This chain connects TRBV7-2 to TRBJ1-5; tentative D call: TRBD1 (6 bases). Germline V gene lookup returns CDR1 SGHTA and CDR2 FQGNSA. The CDR3 extends over 17 amino acids. The V end lost 1 base, the J end lost 3 bases, and 16 bases lay between the germline ends. Here the CDR3 reads CASSLDNRAGNNQPQHF. For the CDR3, the DNA is TGTGCCAGCAGCTTAGATAACAGGGCGGGGAACAATCAGCCCCAGCATTTT.

With respect to this clone: This sample also contains other DNA sequences that code for the same CDR3. The chain is built from TRBV5-1 and TRBJ2-1, with 7 bases matching TRBD1. The junction had 5 bases not matched to a gene; V was cut back by 4 bases and J by 4 bases. The V gene's germline CDR1 is SGHRS and CDR2 YFSETQ. This CDR3 has 14 residues. The CDR3 here is CASSPGQSYNEQFF. Written as DNA, the CDR3 is TGCGCCAGCAGCCCGGGACAGTCTTACAATGAGCAGTTCTTC.

The chain recombines TRBV5-1 with TRBJ1-1; the D gene is possibly TRBD1 (6 bases). This CDR3 contains 13 residues. V dropped 4 bases and J dropped 2 bases, with 9 bases sitting between them. From germline, CDR1 is SGHRS and CDR2 YFSETQ. The CDR3 DNA is TGCGCCAGCAGCCCAGGGGTTAACACTGAAGCTTTCTTT. Translating gives CASSPGVNTEAFF.

The gene calls are TRBV5-4 and TRBJ2-7; D possibly corresponds to TRBD1 (6 bases). Trimming took off 4 bases at V and 3 bases at J, with 14 bases between the two ends. The germline V gene has CDR1 SGHNT and CDR2 YYREEE (reference sequence). The CDR3 spans 14 residues. CDR3 coding DNA: TGTGCCAGCAGCGTCACAGGGTTTCTCTACGAGCAGTACTTC. Residues: CASSVTGFLYEQYF.

This clone was counted only a few times. The chain carries TRBV29-1 and TRBJ1-1; 7 bases are a match to TRBD1. The V segment lost 6 bases and the J segment 1 base; nucleotides outside the gene matches: 5. The CDR3 sequence is 13 residues long. Germline CDR1 and CDR2: SQVTM and ANQGSEA. CDR3 sequence reads: CSVQDRRNTEAFF. CDR3 coding DNA: TGCAGCGTCCAGGACAGGAGGAACACTGAAGCTTTCTTT.

This chain uses TRBV4-1 with TRBJ1-1; D is uncertain. Germline CDR1 MGHRA, CDR2 YSYEKL. V lost 1 base, J lost 8 bases, and 11 bases lay in between. CDR3 length: 13 residues. CDR3 coding DNA: TGCGCCAGCAGCCAAGTTTCAGCGAAAGAAGCTTTCTTT. Amino acids: CASSQVSAKEAFF.

The chain has TRBV5-1 and TRBJ2-2, with 7 positions matching TRBD1. V gave up 3 bases and J gave up 6 bases; unmatched junction bases: 2. The germline CDR1 and CDR2 sequences are SGHRS and YFSETQ. The CDR3 sequence is 13 residues long. CDR3 DNA: TGCGCCAGCAGCTCACAGGGGCCCGGGGAGCTGTTTTTT. Amino acids: CASSSQGPGELFF.

V and J are TRBV5-1 and TRBJ2-7; 10 positions agree with TRBD1. There are 14 residues in the CDR3. J lost 3 bases, V lost 2 bases, and 2 bases had no gene match. The germline V gene encodes CDR1 SGHRS and CDR2 YFSETQ. The CDR3 reads CASSFGTGVYEQYF. The CDR3 region has the DNA TGCGCCAGCAGCTTTGGGACAGGGGTCTACGAGCAGTACTTC.